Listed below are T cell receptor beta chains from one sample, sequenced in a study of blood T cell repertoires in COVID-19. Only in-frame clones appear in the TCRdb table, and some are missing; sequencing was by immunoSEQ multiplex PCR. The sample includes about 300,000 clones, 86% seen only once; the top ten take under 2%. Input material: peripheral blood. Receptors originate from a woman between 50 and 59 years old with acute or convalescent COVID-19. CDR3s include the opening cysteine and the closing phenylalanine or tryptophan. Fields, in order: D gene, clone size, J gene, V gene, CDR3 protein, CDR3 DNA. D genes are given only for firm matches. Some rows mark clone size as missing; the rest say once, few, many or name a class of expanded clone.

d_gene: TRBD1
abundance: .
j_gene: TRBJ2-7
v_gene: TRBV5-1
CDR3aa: CASSGLTGGNEQYF
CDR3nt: TGCGCCAGCAGCGGACTGACAGGGGGAAACGAGCAGTACTTC

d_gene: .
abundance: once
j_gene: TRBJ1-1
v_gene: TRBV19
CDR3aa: CASHIQGAMNTEAFF
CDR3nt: TGTGCCAGTCATATACAGGGAGCCATGAACACTGAAGCTTTCTTT

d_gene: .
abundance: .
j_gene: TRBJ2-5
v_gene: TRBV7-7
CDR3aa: CASSLVGGGLQETQYF
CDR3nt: TGTGCCAGCAGCTTAGTAGGAGGGGGCCTTCAAGAGACCCAGTACTTC

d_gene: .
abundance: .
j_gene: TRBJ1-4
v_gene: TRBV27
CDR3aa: CASSFRPGQTTNEKLFF
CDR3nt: TGTGCCAGCAGTTTTCGGCCGGGTCAGACAACTAATGAAAAACTGTTTTTT

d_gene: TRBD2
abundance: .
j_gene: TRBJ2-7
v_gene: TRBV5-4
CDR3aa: CASSLDPSGREEQYF
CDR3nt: TGTGCCAGCAGCTTGGACCCTAGCGGGAGAGAAGAGCAGTACTTC

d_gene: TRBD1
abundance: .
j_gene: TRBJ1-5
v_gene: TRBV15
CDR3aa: CATSSLTGDNQPQHF
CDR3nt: TGTGCCACCAGCAGTTTGACAGGGGACAATCAGCCCCAGCATTTT

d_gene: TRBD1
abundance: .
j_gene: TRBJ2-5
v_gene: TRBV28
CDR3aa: CASRTGQGEQETQYF
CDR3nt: TGTGCCAGCAGAACTGGACAGGGCGAGCAAGAGACCCAGTACTTC

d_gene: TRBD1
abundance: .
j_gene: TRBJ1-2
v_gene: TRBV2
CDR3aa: CASIQGVGGYTF
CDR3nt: TGTGCCAGCATACAGGGGGTGGGTGGCTACACCTTC

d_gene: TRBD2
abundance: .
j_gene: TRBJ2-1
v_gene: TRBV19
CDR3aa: CASSIDRSSGSSWSYNEQFF
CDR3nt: TGTGCCAGTAGTATAGATCGCTCTAGCGGGAGTTCCTGGTCCTACAATGAGCAGTTCTTC

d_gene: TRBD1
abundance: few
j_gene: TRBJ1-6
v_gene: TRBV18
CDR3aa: CASSPHRQGAQSPLHF
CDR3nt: TGTGCCAGCTCACCACATAGACAGGGGGCGCAATCACCCCTCCACTTT

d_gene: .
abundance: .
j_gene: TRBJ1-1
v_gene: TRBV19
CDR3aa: CASKQNTEAFF
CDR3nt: TGTGCCAGTAAGCAGAACACTGAAGCTTTCTTT

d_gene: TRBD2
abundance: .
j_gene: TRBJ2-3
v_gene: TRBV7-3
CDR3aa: CASSLIPSGSTDTQYF
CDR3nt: TGTGCCAGCAGCTTAATCCCTAGCGGTAGCACAGATACGCAGTATTTT

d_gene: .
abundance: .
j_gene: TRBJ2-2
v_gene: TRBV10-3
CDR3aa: CAIEEGRGKEGNTGELFF
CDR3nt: TGTGCCATCGAGGAGGGCAGAGGGAAGGAGGGGAACACCGGGGAGCTGTTTTTT

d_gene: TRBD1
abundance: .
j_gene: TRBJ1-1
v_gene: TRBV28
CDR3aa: CASSSLRGRWAEAFF
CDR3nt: TGTGCCAGCAGTTCCCTCAGGGGGCGTTGGGCTGAAGCTTTCTTT

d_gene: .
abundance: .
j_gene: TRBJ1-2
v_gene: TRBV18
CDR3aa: CASSPGLTGGDYGYTF
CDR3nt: TGTGCCAGCTCACCAGGGTTGACGGGAGGAGACTATGGCTACACCTTC

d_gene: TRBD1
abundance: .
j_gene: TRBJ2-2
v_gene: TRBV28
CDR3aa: CASSIPPNSQGAYTGELFF
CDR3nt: TGTGCCAGCAGTATACCGCCGAATTCCCAGGGGGCTTACACCGGGGAGCTGTTTTTT

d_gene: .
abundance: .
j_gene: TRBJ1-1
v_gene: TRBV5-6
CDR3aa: CASSLALAGFHTEAFF
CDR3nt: TGTGCCAGCAGCTTAGCCTTAGCCGGATTCCACACTGAAGCTTTCTTT

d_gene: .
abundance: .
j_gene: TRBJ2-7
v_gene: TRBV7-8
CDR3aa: CASSRRTGDEQYF
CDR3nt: TGTGCCAGCAGCCGACGGACGGGAGACGAGCAGTACTTC

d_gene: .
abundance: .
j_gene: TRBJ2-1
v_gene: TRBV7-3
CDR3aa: CASSLGGIDEQFF
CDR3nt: TGTGCCAGCAGCTTAGGCGGGATCGATGAGCAGTTCTTC

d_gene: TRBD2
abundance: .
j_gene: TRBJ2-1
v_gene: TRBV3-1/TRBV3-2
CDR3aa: CASSPKGLAYNEQFF
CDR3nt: TGTGCCAGCAGCCCCAAAGGACTAGCCTACAATGAGCAGTTCTTC

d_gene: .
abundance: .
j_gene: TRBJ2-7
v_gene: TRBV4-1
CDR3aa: CASSQDLAGSYEQYF
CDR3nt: TGCGCCAGCAGCCAAGATTTGGCGGGCTCCTACGAGCAGTACTTC

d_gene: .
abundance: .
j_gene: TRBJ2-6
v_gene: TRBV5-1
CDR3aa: CASSIRSGANVLTF
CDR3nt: TGCGCCAGCAGCATCCGGTCTGGGGCCAACGTCCTGACTTTC

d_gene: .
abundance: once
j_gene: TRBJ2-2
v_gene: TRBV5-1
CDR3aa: CASRVPGTGELFF
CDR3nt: TGCGCCAGCAGGGTTCCCGGGACCGGGGAGCTGTTTTTT

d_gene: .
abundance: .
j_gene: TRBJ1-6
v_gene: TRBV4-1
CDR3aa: CASSPQGSYNSPLHF
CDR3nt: TGCGCCAGCAGCCCCCAGGGCTCTTATAATTCACCCCTCCACTTT

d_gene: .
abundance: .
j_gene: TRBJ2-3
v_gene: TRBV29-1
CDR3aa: CSVRGDRGSTDTQYF
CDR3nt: TGCAGCGTTCGAGGGGACCGGGGGAGCACAGATACGCAGTATTTT

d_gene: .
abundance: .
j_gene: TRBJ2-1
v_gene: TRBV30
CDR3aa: CAWKTDPSSYNEQFF
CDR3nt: TGTGCCTGGAAGACAGACCCCAGCTCCTACAATGAGCAGTTCTTC

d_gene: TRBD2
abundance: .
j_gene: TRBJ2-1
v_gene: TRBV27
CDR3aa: CASSLKGLVVEEQFF
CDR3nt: TGTGCCAGCAGTTTGAAGGGACTAGTGGTAGAGGAGCAGTTCTTC

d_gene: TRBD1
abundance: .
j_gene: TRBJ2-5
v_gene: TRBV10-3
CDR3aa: CAISRDRQETQYF
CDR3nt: TGTGCCATCAGTAGGGACAGGCAAGAGACCCAGTACTTC

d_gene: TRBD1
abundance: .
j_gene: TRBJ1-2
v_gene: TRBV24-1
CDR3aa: CATSAMDRGYGYTF
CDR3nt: TGTGCCACCAGTGCCATGGACAGGGGATATGGCTACACCTTC

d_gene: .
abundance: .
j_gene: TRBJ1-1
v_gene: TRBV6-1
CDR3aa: CASSDDRFVMNTEAFF
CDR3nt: TGTGCCAGCAGTGACGATCGGTTCGTTATGAACACTGAAGCTTTCTTT

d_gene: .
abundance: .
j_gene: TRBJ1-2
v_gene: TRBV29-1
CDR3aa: CSVGQYGYTF
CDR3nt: TGCAGCGTCGGACAGTATGGCTACACCTTC

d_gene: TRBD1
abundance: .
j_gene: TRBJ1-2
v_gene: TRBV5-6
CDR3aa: CASSPTGGANYGYTF
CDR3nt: TGTGCCAGCAGTCCGACAGGGGGAGCCAACTATGGCTACACCTTC

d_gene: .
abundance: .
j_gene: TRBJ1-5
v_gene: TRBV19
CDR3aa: CASSILGEGPQHF
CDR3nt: TGTGCCAGTAGTATCCTGGGAGAGGGGCCCCAGCATTTT

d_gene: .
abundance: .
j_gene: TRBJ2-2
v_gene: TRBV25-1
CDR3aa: CASSEYNSGAGELFF
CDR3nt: TGTGCCAGCAGTGAATATAACTCGGGGGCCGGGGAGCTGTTTTTT

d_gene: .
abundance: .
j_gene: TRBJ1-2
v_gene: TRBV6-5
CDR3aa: CASSYSGQGSGYTF
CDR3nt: TGTGCCAGCAGTTACTCTGGGCAGGGCAGTGGCTACACCTTC

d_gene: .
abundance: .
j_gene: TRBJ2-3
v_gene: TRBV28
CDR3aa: CASSTSYHTDTQYF
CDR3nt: TGTGCCAGCAGTACTAGCTATCACACAGATACGCAGTATTTT

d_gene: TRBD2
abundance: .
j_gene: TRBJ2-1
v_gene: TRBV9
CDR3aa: CASSGYTGLAGVDEQFF
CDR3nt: TGTGCCAGCAGCGGCTACACCGGACTAGCGGGAGTAGATGAGCAGTTCTTC

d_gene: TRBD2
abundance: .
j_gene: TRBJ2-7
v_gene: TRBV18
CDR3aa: CASSPGLAGYEQYF
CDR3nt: TGTGCCAGCTCACCAGGACTAGCGGGCTACGAGCAGTACTTC

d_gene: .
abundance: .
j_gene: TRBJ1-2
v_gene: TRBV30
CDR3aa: CAWSVGGAFTF
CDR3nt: TGTGCCTGGAGTGTGGGAGGGGCTTTCACCTTC

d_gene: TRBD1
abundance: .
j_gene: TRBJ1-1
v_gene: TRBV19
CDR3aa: CASSPRDRGPMNTEAFF
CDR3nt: TGTGCCAGTAGCCCCCGGGACAGGGGGCCCATGAACACTGAAGCTTTCTTT

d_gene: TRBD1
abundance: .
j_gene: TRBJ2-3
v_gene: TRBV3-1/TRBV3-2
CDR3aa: CASTAGQGFTDTQYF
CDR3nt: TGTGCCAGCACAGCGGGACAGGGGTTCACAGATACGCAGTATTTT

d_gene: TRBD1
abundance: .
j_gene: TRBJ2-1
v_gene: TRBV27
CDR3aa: CASSSRDRGSFEQFF
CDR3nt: TGTGCCAGCAGTAGCCGGGACAGGGGTTCGTTTGAGCAGTTCTTC

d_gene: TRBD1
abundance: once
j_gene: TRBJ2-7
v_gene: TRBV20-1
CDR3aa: CSASKGGARSEQYF
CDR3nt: TGCAGTGCTAGTAAAGGGGGCGCTAGGTCCGAGCAGTACTTC

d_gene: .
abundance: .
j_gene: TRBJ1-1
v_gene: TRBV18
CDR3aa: CASSPEGDAEAFF
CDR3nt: TGTGCCAGCTCACCAGAGGGCGACGCTGAAGCTTTCTTT

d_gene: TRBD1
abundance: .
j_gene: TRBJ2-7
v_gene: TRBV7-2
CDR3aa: CASSLDSGDRGYEQYF
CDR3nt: TGTGCCAGCAGCTTAGATTCGGGGGACAGGGGTTACGAGCAGTACTTC

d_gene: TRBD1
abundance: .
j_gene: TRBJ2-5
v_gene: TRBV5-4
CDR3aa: CASSLVGGGETQYF
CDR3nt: TGTGCCAGCAGCTTGGTAGGGGGCGGAGAGACCCAGTACTTC

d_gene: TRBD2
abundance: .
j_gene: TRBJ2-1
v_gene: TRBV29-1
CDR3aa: CSVGVLAAYNEQFF
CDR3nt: TGCAGCGTGGGGGTGCTAGCGGCCTACAATGAGCAGTTCTTC